The clone carrying this T cell receptor (beta chain) was detected once. This record comes from a study of blood T cell repertoires in COVID-19. Turning to the study itself: The samples span acute and convalescent COVID-19 from the United States, Italy and Spain.

Libraries were prepared by immunoSEQ multiplex PCR; TCRdb keeps only in-frame clonotypes and omits some of them. The sample includes 410,000 or so clones, 70% to 90% of them seen just once. Followed over time, Seattle patients had been enrolled while infection was active. V was shortened by 3 bases and J by 5 bases, with 9 bases between the two germline ends. The V gene's germline CDR1 is SGHRS and CDR2 YFSETQ. The CDR3 totals 13 residues. The receptor was derived from a woman in her thirties or forties with COVID-19, enrolled during active disease. The specimen sequenced was peripheral blood. The J gene is TRBJ2-1, the V gene TRBV5-1, with D maybe TRBD2 (5 bases). CDR3 sequence: CASSSERNNEQFF. CDR3 DNA: TGCGCCAGCAGCTCTGAGCGGAACAATGAGCAGTTCTTC.